The sequence of this T cell receptor (beta chain) was determined in a study of metastatic and nonmetastatic thyroid tumors. TCRdb re-called the PCR reads through MiXCR. In the table there are approximately 15,000 clones, approximately 12% of which are singletons. This clone is deemed medium-sized. Its antigen is unknown. General study points: In both blood and tumor samples, TCR beta diversity was reported significantly higher for malignant than benign nodules.

CDR3 length: 12 amino acids. V lost 4 bases to trimming and J lost 6 bases, with 10 bases between them. In germline, CDR1 is SGHRS, CDR2 YFSETQ. No patient had received any treatment before thyroid surgery. The sample taken for sequencing was blood. This rearrangement joins TRBV5-1 to TRBJ1-2, with D perhaps TRBD1 (5 bases). This receptor was taken from a female donor with papillary thyroid cancer or a benign thyroid nodule (not recorded which). Some clones in this sample may be carry-over from other donors' samples. The CDR3 bases are TGCGCCAGCAGCATCGGACAAGATGGCTACACCTTC. Translation: CASSIGQDGYTF.